The TCR beta chain described here comes from a study of CD8 T cells in Susac syndrome. Reverse transcription of roughly 0.45 to 1 ug RNA was carried out with random hexamers. From the immunoSEQ multiplex PCR reads, TCRdb called clonotypes with MiXCR, one entry per CDR3 protein. Among about 180,000 distinct CDR3 sequences listed, approximately 95% were seen once. The CDR3 is 14 amino acids. V was shortened by 5 bases and J by 2 bases, with 10 bases between the two germline ends. Germline CDR1 is MDHEN and CDR2 is SYDVKM. This chain links TRBV28 with TRBJ2-1; D possibly matches TRBD1 or TRBD2 (5 bases each). This clonotype was sampled from a human donor with multiple sclerosis. Specimen: CD4+ T cells from PBMCs. The CDR3 is CASSRDGTYNEQFF. CDR3 coding DNA: TGTGCCAGCAGTCGGGACGGAACCTACAATGAGCAGTTCTTC.